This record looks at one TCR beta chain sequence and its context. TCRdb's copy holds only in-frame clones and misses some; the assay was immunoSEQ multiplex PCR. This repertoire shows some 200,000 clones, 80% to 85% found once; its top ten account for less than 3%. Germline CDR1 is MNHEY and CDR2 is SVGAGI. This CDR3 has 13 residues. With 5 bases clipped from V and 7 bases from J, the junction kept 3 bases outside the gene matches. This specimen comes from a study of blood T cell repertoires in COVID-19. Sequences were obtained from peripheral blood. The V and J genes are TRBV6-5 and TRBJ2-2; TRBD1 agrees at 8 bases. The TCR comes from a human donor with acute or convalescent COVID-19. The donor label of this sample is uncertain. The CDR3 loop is CASSQGAVGELFF. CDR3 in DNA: TGTGCCAGCAGTCAGGGGGCGGTCGGGGAGCTGTTTTTT.